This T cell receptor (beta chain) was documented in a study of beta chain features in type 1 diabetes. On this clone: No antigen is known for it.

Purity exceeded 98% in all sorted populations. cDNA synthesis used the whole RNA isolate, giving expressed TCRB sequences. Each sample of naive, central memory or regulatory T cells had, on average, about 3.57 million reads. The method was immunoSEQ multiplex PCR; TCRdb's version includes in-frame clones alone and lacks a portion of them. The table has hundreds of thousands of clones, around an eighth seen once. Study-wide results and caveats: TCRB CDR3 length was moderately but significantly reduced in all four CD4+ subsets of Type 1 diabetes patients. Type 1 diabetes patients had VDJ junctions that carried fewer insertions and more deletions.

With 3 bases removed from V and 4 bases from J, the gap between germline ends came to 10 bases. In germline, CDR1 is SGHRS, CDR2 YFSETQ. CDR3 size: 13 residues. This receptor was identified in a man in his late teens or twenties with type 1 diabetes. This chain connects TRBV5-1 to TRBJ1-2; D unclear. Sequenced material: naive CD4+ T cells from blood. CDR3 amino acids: CASSSGRPYGYTF. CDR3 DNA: TGCGCCAGCAGCTCAGGACGGCCCTATGGCTACACCTTC.